This T cell receptor beta chain stems from a study of blood T cell repertoires in COVID-19. The protocol was immunoSEQ multiplex PCR, while the TCRdb copy is restricted to in-frame clones and leaves out a portion. This table holds 240,000 or so clones, 80% to 90% found once. Germline assignment: CDR1 KGHSH and CDR2 LQKENI. V shed 5 bases and J 2 bases; nucleotides not matched to a gene: 9. The CDR3 covers 16 residues. This rearrangement joins TRBV18 to TRBJ2-1; 7 nucleotides match TRBD1. The receptor comes from a man between 60 and 70 years old with acute or convalescent COVID-19. The specimen sequenced was peripheral blood. CDR3 loop: CASSVNRGNTYNEQFF. DNA of the CDR3: TGTGCCAGCTCAGTTAACAGGGGCAATACCTACAATGAGCAGTTCTTC.